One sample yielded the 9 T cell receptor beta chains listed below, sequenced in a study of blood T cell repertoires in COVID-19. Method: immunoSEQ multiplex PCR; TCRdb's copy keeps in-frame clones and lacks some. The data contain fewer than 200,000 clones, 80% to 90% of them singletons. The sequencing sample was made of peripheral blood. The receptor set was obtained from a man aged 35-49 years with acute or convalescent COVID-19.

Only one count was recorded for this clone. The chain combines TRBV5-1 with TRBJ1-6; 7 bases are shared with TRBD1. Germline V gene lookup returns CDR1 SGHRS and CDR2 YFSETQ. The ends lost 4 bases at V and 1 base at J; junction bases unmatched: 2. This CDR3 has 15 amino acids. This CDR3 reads CASSVTGSYNSPLHF. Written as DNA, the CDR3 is TGCGCCAGCAGCGTGACAGGGTCCTATAATTCACCCCTCCACTTT.

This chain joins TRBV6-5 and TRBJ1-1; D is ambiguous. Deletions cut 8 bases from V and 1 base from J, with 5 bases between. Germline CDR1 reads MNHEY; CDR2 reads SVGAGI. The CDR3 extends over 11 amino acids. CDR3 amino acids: CASFRNTEAFF. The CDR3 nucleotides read TGTGCCAGCTTCCGGAACACTGAAGCTTTCTTT.

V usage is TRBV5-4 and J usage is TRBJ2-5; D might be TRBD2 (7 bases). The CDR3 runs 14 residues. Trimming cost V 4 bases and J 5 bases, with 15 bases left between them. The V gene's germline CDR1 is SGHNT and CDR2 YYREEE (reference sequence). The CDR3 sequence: CASSHPGGRETQYF. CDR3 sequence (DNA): TGTGCCAGCAGCCACCCGGGGGGCCGGGAGACCCAGTACTTC.

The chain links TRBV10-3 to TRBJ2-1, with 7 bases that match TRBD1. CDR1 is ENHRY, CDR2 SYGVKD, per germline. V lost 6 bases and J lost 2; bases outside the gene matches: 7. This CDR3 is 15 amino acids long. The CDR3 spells CAISSGTETYNEQFF. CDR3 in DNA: TGTGCCATCAGCTCCGGGACAGAGACCTACAATGAGCAGTTCTTC.

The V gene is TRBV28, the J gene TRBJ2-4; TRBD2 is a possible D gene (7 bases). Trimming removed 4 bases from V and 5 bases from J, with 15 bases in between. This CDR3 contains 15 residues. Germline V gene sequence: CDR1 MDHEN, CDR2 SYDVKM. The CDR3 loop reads CASSSLQGGENIQYF. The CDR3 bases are TGTGCCAGCAGTTCTCTACAGGGAGGGGAAAACATTCAGTACTTC.

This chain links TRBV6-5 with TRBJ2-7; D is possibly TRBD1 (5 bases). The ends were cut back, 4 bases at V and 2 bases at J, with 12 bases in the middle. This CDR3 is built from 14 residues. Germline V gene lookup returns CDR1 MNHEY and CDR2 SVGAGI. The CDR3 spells CASSLSQGAYEQYF. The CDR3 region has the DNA TGTGCCAGCAGTTTATCTCAGGGCGCCTACGAGCAGTACTTC.

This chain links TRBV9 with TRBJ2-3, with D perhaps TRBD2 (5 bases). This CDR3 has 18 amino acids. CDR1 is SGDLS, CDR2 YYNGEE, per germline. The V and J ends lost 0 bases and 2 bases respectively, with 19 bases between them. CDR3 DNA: TGTGCCAGCAGCGTAGAGGATGGTTGGAAGGGAGTCACAGATACGCAGTATTTT. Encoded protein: CASSVEDGWKGVTDTQYF.

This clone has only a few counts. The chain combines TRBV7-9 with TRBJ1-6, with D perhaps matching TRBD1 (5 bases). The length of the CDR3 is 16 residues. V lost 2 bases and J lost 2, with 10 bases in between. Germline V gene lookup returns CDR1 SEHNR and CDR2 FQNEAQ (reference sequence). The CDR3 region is CASSLSGVTYNSPLHF. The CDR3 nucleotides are TGTGCCAGCAGCTTATCGGGGGTAACCTATAATTCACCCCTCCACTTT.

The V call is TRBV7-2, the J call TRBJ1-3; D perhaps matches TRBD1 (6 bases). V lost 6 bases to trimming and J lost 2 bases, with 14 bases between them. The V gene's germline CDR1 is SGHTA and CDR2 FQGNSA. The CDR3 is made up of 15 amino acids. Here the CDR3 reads CASRSGTQAGNTIYF. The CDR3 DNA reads TGTGCCAGCAGGTCCGGGACACAGGCTGGAAACACCATATATTTT. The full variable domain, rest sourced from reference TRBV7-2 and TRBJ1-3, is GAGVSQSPSNKVTEKGKDVELRCDPISGHTALYWYRQSLGQGLEFLIYFQGNSAPDKSGLPSDRFSAERTGGSVSTLTIQRTQQEDSAVYLCASRSGTQAGNTIYFGEGSWLTVV.